This entry features one TCR beta chain sequence. The CDR3 covers 16 residues. Trimming pared 7 bases from V and 5 bases from J, leaving 23 bases between. The germline gives CDR1 SGHVS, CDR2 FQNEAQ. Per the study methods: Amplification from reference gene primers served as the basis for estimated nucleated cell counts. Sequencing used immunoSEQ multiplex PCR; TCRdb keeps in-frame clones, though not all of them. V and J calls and clone size are given by that table; D and trimming were obtained from the DNA. The data show 15,000 to 20,000 clones, around 80% seen once. This sample is part of a study of blood T cell repertoires in COVID-19. Study information: The United States, Italy and Spain were the sources of the acute and convalescent COVID-19 samples. From T cells, B-cell-depleted T cells, or PBMCs came the material, which was cDNA or gDNA.

This rearrangement joins TRBV7-8 to TRBJ1-2; TRBD1 might be the D (6 bases). The sample consisted of peripheral blood. This TCR was recovered from a man aged 55 to 70 with acute or convalescent COVID-19. CDR3 sequence: CASTQGGGRAGYGYTF. For the CDR3, the DNA is TGTGCCAGCACTCAAGGGGGGGGACGGGCCGGATATGGCTACACCTTC.